The rows below give T cell receptor beta chains drawn from one sample of a study of PD-L1 blockade in urothelial cancer. The table came from immunoSEQ multiplex PCR; TCRdb's copy has only in-frame clones and leaves some out. This sample carries 45,000 to 55,000 clones, around 88% of them seen once, and the ten largest clones take 8.5% to 12%. This specimen consisted of PBMCs, obtained around atezolizumab (anti-PD-L1) treatment. The source of these receptors is a man between 60 and 70 years old with urothelial cancer. Both conserved end residues are trimmed from each CDR3. The order of the fields is V gene, J gene, CDR3 protein.

>TRBV5-6|TRBJ2-5
ASSLDREGTQY
>TRBV4-2|TRBJ2-7
ASSQVQGSYEQY
>TRBV27|TRBJ1-2
ASRPGTGGAGGYT
>TRBV11-2|TRBJ2-7
ASSPWTGVYEQY
>TRBV28|TRBJ2-5
ASSFQQETQY
>TRBV18|TRBJ2-3
ASSPPILAASSTDTQY
>TRBV4-3|TRBJ1-6
ASSRGGENSPLH
>TRBV2|TRBJ2-3
ASSETGLAGGTDTQY
>TRBV5-1|TRBJ2-1
ASYIAIGSYNEQF
>TRBV30|TRBJ1-6
AWTNTLQQGFSSPLH
>TRBV5-5|TRBJ2-5
ASSLVLSLFQETQY
>TRBV9|TRBJ2-2
ASKFEGGRTGELF
>TRBV6-4|TRBJ2-7
ASSELTGSEQY
>TRBV28|TRBJ2-5
ASSLSNSGYSQY
>TRBV4-3|TRBJ2-7
ASSQDLTDPTSRQY